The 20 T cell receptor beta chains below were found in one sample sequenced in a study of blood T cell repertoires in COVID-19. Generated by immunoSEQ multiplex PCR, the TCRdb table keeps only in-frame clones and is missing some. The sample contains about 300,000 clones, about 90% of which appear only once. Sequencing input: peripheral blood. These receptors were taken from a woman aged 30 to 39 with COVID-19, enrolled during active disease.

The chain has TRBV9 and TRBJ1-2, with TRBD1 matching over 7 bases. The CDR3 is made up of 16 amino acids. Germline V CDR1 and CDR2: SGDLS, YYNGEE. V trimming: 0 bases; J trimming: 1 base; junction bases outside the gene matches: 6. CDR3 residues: CASSVEQGRLNYGYTF. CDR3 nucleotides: TGTGCCAGCAGCGTAGAACAGGGGAGACTTAACTATGGCTACACCTTC.

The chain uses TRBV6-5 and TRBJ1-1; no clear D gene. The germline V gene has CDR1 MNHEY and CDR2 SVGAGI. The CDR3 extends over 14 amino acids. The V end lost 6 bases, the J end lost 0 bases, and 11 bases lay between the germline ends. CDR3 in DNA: TGTGCCAGCAGAACCGGAGGGATGAACACTGAAGCTTTCTTT. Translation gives CASRTGGMNTEAFF.

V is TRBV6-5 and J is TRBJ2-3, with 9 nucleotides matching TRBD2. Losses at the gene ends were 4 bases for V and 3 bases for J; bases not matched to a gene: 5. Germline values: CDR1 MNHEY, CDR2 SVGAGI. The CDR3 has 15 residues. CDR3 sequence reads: CASSSVAGGTDTQYF. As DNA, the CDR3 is TGTGCCAGCAGTTCCGTGGCGGGGGGGACAGATACGCAGTATTTT.

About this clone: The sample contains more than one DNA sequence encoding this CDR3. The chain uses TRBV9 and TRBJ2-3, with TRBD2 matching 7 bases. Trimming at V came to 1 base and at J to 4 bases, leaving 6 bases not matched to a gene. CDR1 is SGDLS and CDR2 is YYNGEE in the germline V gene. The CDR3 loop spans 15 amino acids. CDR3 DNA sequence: TGTGCCAGCAGCGTAAGCGGGGATAGGGCAGATACGCAGTATTTT. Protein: CASSVSGDRADTQYF. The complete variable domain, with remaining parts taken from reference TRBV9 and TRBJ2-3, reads DSGVTQTPKHLITATGQRVTLRCSPRSGDLSVYWYQQSLDQGLQFLIQYYNGEERAKGNILERFSAQQFPDLHSELNLSSLELGDSALYFCASSVSGDRADTQYFGPGTRLTVL.

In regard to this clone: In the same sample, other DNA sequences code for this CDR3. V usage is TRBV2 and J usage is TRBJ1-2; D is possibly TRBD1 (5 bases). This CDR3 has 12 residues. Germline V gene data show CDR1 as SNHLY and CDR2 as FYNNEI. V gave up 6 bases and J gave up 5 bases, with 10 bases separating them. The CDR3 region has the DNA TGTGCCAGCAGCGGCGACAGATATGGCTACACCTTC. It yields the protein CASSGDRYGYTF.

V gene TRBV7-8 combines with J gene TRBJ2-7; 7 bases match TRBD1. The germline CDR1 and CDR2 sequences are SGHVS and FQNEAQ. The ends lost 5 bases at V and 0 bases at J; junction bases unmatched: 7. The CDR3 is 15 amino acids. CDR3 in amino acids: CASSVGTVSSYEQYF. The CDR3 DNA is TGTGCCAGCAGCGTCGGGACAGTCAGCTCCTACGAGCAGTACTTC.

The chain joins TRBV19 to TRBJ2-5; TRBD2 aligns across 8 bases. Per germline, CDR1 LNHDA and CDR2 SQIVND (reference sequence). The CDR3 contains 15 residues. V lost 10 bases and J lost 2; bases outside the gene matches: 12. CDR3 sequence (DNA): TGTGCCACTACCCCGACTAGCGCGTTACAAGAGACCCAGTACTTC. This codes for CATTPTSALQETQYF. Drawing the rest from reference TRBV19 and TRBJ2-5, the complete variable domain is DGGITQSPKYLFRKEGQNVTLSCEQNLNHDAMYWYRQDPGQGLRLIYYSQIVNDFQKGDIAEGYSVSREKKESFPLTVTSAQKNPTAFYLCATTPTSALQETQYFGPGTRLLVL.

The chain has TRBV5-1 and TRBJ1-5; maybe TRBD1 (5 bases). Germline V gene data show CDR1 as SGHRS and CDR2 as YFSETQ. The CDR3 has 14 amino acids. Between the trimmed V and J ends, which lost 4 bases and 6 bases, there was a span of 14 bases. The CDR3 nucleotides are TGCGCCAGCAGCCCTGAGCTCGGGGGTCAGCCCCAGCATTTT. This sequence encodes CASSPELGGQPQHF.

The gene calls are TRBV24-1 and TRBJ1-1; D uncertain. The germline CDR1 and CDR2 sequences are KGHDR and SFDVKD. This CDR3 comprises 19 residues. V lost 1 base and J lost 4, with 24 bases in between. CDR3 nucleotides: TGTGCCACCAGTGATTTCAAAAGAGGGCGCGTCGAATCCCGCACTGAAGCTTTCTTT. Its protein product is CATSDFKRGRVESRTEAFF.

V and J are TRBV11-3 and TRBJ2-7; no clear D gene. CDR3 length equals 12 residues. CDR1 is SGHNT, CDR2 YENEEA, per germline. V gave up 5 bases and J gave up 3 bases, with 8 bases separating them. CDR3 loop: CASSLVYYEQYF. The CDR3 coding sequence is TGTGCCAGCAGCCTAGTTTACTACGAGCAGTACTTC.

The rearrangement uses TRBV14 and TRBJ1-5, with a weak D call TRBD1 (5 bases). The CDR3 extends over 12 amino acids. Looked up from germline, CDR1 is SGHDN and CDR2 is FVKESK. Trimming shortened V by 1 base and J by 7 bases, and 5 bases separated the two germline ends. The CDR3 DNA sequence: TGTGCCAGCAGCCAAGGGACACAGCCCCAGCATTTT. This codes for CASSQGTQPQHF.

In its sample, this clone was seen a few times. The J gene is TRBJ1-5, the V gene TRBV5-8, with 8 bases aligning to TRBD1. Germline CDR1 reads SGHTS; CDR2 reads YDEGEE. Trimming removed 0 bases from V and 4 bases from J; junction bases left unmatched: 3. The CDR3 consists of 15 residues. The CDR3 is CASSLGTGMNQPQHF. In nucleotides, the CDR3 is TGTGCCAGCAGCTTGGGGACAGGGATGAATCAGCCCCAGCATTTT.

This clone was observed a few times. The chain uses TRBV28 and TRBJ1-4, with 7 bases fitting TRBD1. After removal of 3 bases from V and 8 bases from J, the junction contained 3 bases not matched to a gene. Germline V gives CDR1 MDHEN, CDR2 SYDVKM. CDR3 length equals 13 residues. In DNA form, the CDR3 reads TGTGCCAGCAGTTTTGGCAGGGGGGAAAAACTGTTTTTT. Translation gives CASSFGRGEKLFF.

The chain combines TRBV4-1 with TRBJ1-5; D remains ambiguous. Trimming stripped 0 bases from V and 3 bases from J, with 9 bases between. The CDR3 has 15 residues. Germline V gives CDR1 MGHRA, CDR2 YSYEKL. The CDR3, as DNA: TGCGCCAGCAGCCAAGATCCCGTACTCAATCAGCCCCAGCATTTT. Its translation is CASSQDPVLNQPQHF.

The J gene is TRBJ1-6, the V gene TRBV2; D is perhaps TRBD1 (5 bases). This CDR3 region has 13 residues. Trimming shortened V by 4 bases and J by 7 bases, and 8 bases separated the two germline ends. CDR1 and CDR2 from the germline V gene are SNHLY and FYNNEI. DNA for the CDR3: TGTGCCAGCAGTGCCAGGACAAATTCACCCCTCCACTTT. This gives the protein CASSARTNSPLHF. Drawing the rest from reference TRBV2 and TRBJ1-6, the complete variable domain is EPEVTQTPSHQVTQMGQEVILRCVPISNHLYFYWYRQILGQKVEFLVSFYNNEISEKSEIFDDQFSVERPDGSNFTLKIRSTKLEDSAMYFCASSARTNSPLHFGNGTRLTVT.

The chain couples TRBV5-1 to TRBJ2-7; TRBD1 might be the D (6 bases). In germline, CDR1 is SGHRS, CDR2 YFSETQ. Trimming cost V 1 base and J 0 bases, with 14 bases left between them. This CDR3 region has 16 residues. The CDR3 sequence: CASSLYRANHSYEQYV. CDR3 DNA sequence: TGCGCCAGCAGCTTGTACAGGGCTAATCACTCCTACGAGCAGTACGTC.

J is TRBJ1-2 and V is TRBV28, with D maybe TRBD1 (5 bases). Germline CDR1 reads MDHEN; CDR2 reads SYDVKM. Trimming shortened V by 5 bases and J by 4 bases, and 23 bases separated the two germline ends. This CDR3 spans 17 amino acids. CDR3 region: CASSTGEITGGSYGYTF. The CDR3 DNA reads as TGTGCCAGCAGTACAGGAGAAATAACGGGAGGGAGCTATGGCTACACCTTC.

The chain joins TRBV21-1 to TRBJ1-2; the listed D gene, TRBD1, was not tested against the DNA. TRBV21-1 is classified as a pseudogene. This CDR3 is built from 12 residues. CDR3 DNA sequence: TGTGCCAGCAGGCGGGACAGGTGTGGCTACACCTTC. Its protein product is CASRRDRCGYTF.

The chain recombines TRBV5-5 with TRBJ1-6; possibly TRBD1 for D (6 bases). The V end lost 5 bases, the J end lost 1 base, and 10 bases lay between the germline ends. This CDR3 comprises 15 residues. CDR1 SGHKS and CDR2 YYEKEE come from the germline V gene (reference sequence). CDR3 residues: CASSPRGSYNSPLHF. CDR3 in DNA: TGTGCCAGCAGTCCGAGGGGGTCCTATAATTCACCCCTCCACTTT.

The CDR3 loop is CASGLSFGTQYF. CDR3 DNA: TGTGCTAGTGGTTTGTCTTTCGGGACCCAGTACTTC. The chain recombines TRBV12-5 with TRBJ2-5, with D uncertain. CDR1 and CDR2 from the germline V gene are LGHNT and FRNRAP. V was cut by 2 bases and J by 7 bases, with 8 bases left in between. The CDR3 is 12 residues long. The full variable domain, its missing parts supplied by reference TRBV12-5 and TRBJ2-5, is DARVTQTPRHKVTEMGQEVTMRCQPILGHNTVFWYRQTMMQGLELLAYFRNRAPLDDSGMPKDRFSAEMPDATLATLKIQPSEPRDSAVYFCASGLSFGTQYFGPGTRLLVL.